This T cell receptor (beta chain) originates from a study of CD8 T cells in Susac syndrome. The RNA input was roughly 0.45 to 1 ug, and it was reverse transcribed with random hexamers. TCRdb reanalysed the immunoSEQ multiplex PCR reads using MiXCR and keeps one entry per CDR3 protein. The sample holds about 140,000 distinct CDR3 sequences, 85% to 95% seen once. This CDR3 has 12 residues. Germline lookup yields CDR1 SGHRS and CDR2 YFSETQ. The V end lost 3 bases, the J end lost 6 bases, and 10 bases lay between the germline ends. The sequencing input was CD4+ T cells from PBMCs. The chain employs TRBV5-1 and TRBJ2-7; D is perhaps TRBD2 (6 bases). This TCR came from a human donor with multiple sclerosis. The CDR3 DNA reads as TGCGCCAGCAGCTCTGGGGGGATCGAGCAGTACTTC. This encodes CASSSGGIEQYF.